Listed below are T cell receptor beta chains from one sample, sequenced in a study of blood T cell repertoires in COVID-19. Profiling relied on immunoSEQ multiplex PCR, and the TCRdb table lists in-frame clones only, not all of them. Altogether 85,000 to 120,000 clones are present, roughly nine tenths being singletons, with the ten largest covering 2% to 2.5%. The sequenced material came from peripheral blood. The receptors were sampled from a man aged 45-60 years with active COVID-19. Each CDR3 is given without its conserved first and last residue. Only some rows state a clone size, as once, few, many or a class for expanded clones.

J,V,size,CDR3
TRBJ1-1,TRBV6-4,NA,ASSDRVGEGTEAF
TRBJ2-7,TRBV6-5,NA,ASSLGHSYEQY
TRBJ2-2,TRBV7-9,NA,ASSPQRWWDRGTGELF
TRBJ1-2,TRBV30,NA,AWSWTGGNRDYGYT
TRBJ2-5,TRBV5-6,NA,ASSLEQRGAGTQY
TRBJ2-5,TRBV9,NA,ASSVGGGGLGETQY
TRBJ1-5,TRBV6-1,NA,ASSAPGGYSNQPQH
TRBJ2-1,TRBV5-8,NA,ASSPGGNSYNEQF
TRBJ2-1,TRBV7-7,NA,ASSLNSRAANEQF
TRBJ1-2,TRBV10-3,NA,AISARQGGGYT
TRBJ2-2,TRBV4-3,NA,ASSQDRGLPTGELF
TRBJ2-5,TRBV3-1/TRBV3-2,NA,ASSQSLYQETQY
TRBJ2-7,TRBV30,NA,AWSLTSGAYEQY
TRBJ2-1,TRBV7-9,NA,ASSINTGGLADNEQF
TRBJ1-1,TRBV7-9,NA,ASSLQGGNTEAF
TRBJ1-1,TRBV2,few,ASIRIMNTEAF
TRBJ2-7,TRBV5-1,NA,ASSWDRGTYEQY
TRBJ1-6,TRBV14,few,ASSQGGPFTGSNSPLH
TRBJ2-7,TRBV7-6,NA,ASSPEPRAYEQY
TRBJ2-1,TRBV6-6,NA,ASTILAGGRGEF
TRBJ1-2,TRBV30,NA,AWRLTGYDYGYT
TRBJ2-5,TRBV3-1/TRBV3-2,NA,ASSQEAKTQY
TRBJ2-7,TRBV7-9,NA,ASSFLSSYEQY
TRBJ2-1,TRBV9,NA,ASSVGAGGNNEQF
TRBJ1-3,TRBV11-2,NA,ASSLVVQGMRTGNTIY
TRBJ1-3,TRBV3-1/TRBV3-2,NA,ASSRTGGHISGNTIY
TRBJ1-4,TRBV6-6,NA,ASSYLISGEKLF
TRBJ2-3,TRBV6-2/TRBV6-3,NA,ASSPTLGQDLTDTQY
TRBJ2-5,TRBV5-1,once,ASRDYTGGRETQY